This T cell receptor (beta chain) is drawn from a study of blood T cell repertoires in COVID-19 (dated by TCRdb to about 2020). Notes on the research overall: Samples covering the acute and convalescent phases of COVID-19 were provided by collaborators in the United States, Italy and Spain. The material from the prospective study consisted of cDNA or gDNA derived from T cells, B-cell-depleted T cells, or PBMCs. The dataset comprised deeply sampled blood TCRbeta repertoires from subjects exposed to, actively infected with, or recovered from COVID-19. Nearly every sample came with metadata listing a de-identified subject ID, COVID-19 status, age in years and sex. Samples came from the ongoing ImmuneRACE study (first 160 participants) plus 1,254 subjects from 6 global collaborators. Where available, HLA class I and class II types were obtained from metadata supplied by the sample provider rather than from assay-based typing. A freely available public database, intended as a resource for researchers studying the immune response to SARS-CoV-2, is where the repertoires were released.

In the case of this clone: Its cognate antigen has yet to be identified. The input lacks base qualities; no much larger clone sits a single base away.

TCRbeta CDR3 regions were amplified from genomic DNA by means of the immunoSEQ Assay, a bias-controlled multiplex PCR. The original methods were these. The number of nucleated cells in each sample was estimated by amplification of reference gene primers within the assay. Sequence reads were collapsed and filtered to measure the absolute abundance of every unique TCRbeta CDR3 rearrangement. For each sample, productive Simpson clonality was calculated as the square root of Simpson's diversity index across productive rearrangements. What TCRdb holds here is the immuneACCESS table cut down to in-frame rearrangements. Part of the clones is not present; checked against another copy, under half of the missing clones reflect an unresolved V gene, and the others are unexplained. V and J calls and clone size are copied from that table; D and trimming were computed from the DNA. The sample contains 350,000 to 500,000 clones, over 85% of them found a single time. Roughly 0.76% of the sample is held by the ten biggest clonotypes.

At one collaborating source in Seattle, patients were enrolled during active infection and were followed longitudinally through the course of disease. Each collaborating institution followed its own protocols to collect whole blood in K2EDTA tubes. For TCRbeta analysis, collaborators shipped samples in one of three forms: frozen whole blood, isolated PBMCs, or DNA extracted from either of those sample types. The CDR3 contains 14 residues, cysteine and phenylalanine counted. Only the CDR3 DNA is retained, 42 bases long and in frame from the first base. In the germline V gene (reference sequence), CDR1 corresponds to GTSNPN and CDR2 to SVGIG. Trimming costs V 3 bases and J 6 bases, and their ends lie 18 bases apart. Results the study describes overall, beyond this receptor: The amount of clinical and demographic metadata varied by source and participant and was provided uncurated.

This receptor was obtained from a young man with COVID-19, enrolled during active disease. Sequencing was performed on peripheral blood. The receptor chain draws on TRBV30 and TRBJ2-7; the D gene assignment is ambiguous. The DNA sequence is as follows: TGTGCCTGGAGGGGTGGGTTCGGGTTTCGCGAGCAGTACTTC. Its amino acids are CAWRGGFGFREQYF. Supplemented by the reference TRBV30 and TRBJ2-7 proteins around the CDR3, the complete variable domain is SQTIHQWPATLVQPVGSPLSLECTVEGTSNPNLYWYRQAAGRGLQLLFYSVGIGQISSEVPQNLSASRPQDRQFILSSKKLLLSDSGFYLCAWRGGFGFREQYFGPGTRLTVT.